The next 9 T cell receptor beta chains were all read from a single sample in a study of post-analysis software for immune sequencing data. Study conclusions and caveats: Patients carried several TRBV segments more frequently than controls did, and TRBV5-6, TRBV5-1 and TRBV20-1 were among them.

For these TCRs, the target antigens are not known. Carried by the TCR beta cDNA libraries were unique molecular identifiers. MiXCR, applied by TCRdb to the PCR reads, yields one record per CDR3 protein. This table holds some 690,000 distinct CDR3 sequences, approximately 59% found once. Sequenced input: blood. The receptors stem from a girl aged 2 to 9 with multiple sclerosis.

V is TRBV7-9 and J is TRBJ2-5; tentatively, D is TRBD1 or TRBD2 (5 bases each). Near its end, the DNA agrees better with TRBJ2-7, so the J call may be wrong. This CDR3 spans 17 amino acids. The germline V gene encodes CDR1 SEHNR and CDR2 FQNEAQ (reference sequence). CDR3 loop: CASSLFPPGPRTYEQYF. In nucleotides, the CDR3 is TGTGCCAGCAGCTTATTCCCCCCGGGACCGAGGACCTACGAGCAGTACTTC.

V usage is TRBV4-2 and J usage is TRBJ2-2, with D unresolved. The CDR3 extends over 15 amino acids. The V gene lost 1 base and the J gene lost 5 bases, with 11 bases spanning the gap. Germline V CDR1 and CDR2: LGHNA, YNFKEQ. The CDR3 loop reads CASSQAVVLTGELFF. The CDR3 coding sequence is TGTGCCAGCAGCCAAGCAGTAGTGTTGACCGGGGAGCTGTTTTTT.

The chain links TRBV2 to TRBJ2-5; TRBD2 is a possible D gene (6 bases). The J call may be faulty, since TRBJ2-1 better matches the DNA end. The CDR3 length is 14 residues. Germline CDR1 SNHLY, CDR2 FYNNEI. This CDR3 is CASSSTSNQETQFF. CDR3 nucleotides: TGTGCCAGCAGCTCCACTAGCAACCAAGAGACCCAGTTCTTC.

V usage is TRBV5-4 and J usage is TRBJ2-3, with 9 bases matching TRBD2. Germline CDR1 is SGHNT and CDR2 is YYREEE (reference sequence). CDR3 size: 20 residues. V lost 1 base to trimming and J lost 15 bases; unmatched junction nucleotides: 30. CDR3 DNA sequence: TGTGCCAGCAGCTTGAGGGTCCTGGGGTTCTTCTTTGCGGGAGGGCCCTTGAACTATTTT. Translation gives CASSLRVLGFFFAGGPLNYF.

The chain is built from TRBV11-2 and TRBJ2-1, with D perhaps TRBD2 (6 bases). Germline CDR1 is SGHAT and CDR2 is FQNNGV. The CDR3 totals 15 residues. The germline V and J ends were trimmed by 3 bases and 7 bases, with 16 bases remaining between them. The CDR3 nucleotides are TGTGCCAGCAGCTTGCGGACGGGAGCAATAAATGAGCAGTTCTTC. This translates into CASSLRTGAINEQFF.

The J gene is TRBJ2-1, the V gene TRBV29-1; TRBD1 matches 9 bases. The CDR3 totals 14 residues. The germline V gene has CDR1 SQVTM and CDR2 ANQGSEA. J was trimmed by 10 bases and V by 8 bases; bases with no gene match: 15. CDR3 loop: CSSEGDRVVSEQFF. The CDR3 nucleotides are TGCAGCTCCGAAGGGGACAGGGTCGTCAGCGAGCAGTTCTTC.

The CDR3 DNA is TGCGCCAGCAGCTGGATCCGGAAGACAGACGAGCAGTACTTC. Translating it yields CASSWIRKTDEQYF. This chain connects TRBV5-1 to TRBJ2-7, with a weak D call TRBD1 (5 bases). This CDR3 has 14 residues. The V gene lost 3 bases and the J gene lost 5 bases, with 15 bases spanning the gap. CDR1 is SGHRS, CDR2 YFSETQ, per germline.

The rearrangement links TRBV29-1 to TRBJ2-1; no firm D call. Trimming removed 3 bases from V and 0 bases from J, with 15 bases in between. In germline, CDR1 is SQVTM, CDR2 ANQGSEA. The CDR3 is 16 residues long. The CDR3 protein is CSVEGISVSSYNEQFF. As DNA, the CDR3 is TGCAGCGTTGAGGGGATATCAGTAAGCTCCTACAATGAGCAGTTCTTC.

The chain is built from TRBV20-1 and TRBJ2-1, with D uncertain. V lost 0 bases and J lost 10, with 13 bases in between. The CDR3 is 13 amino acids. CDR1 and CDR2 (germline): DFQATT, SNEGSKA (reference sequence). The CDR3 spells CSARDPFPGEQFF. CDR3 DNA: TGCAGTGCTAGAGATCCGTTTCCGGGCGAGCAGTTCTTC.